This T cell receptor (beta chain) was sequenced for a study of CD8 T cells in Susac syndrome. Study-wide background: Within the group of sequenced Susac syndrome patients, more than 5 had active disease and roughly eight were in remission.

The RNA input was about 0.5 to 1 ug, and it was reverse transcribed with random hexamers. TCRdb reanalysed the immunoSEQ multiplex PCR reads using MiXCR and keeps one entry per CDR3 protein. The table records 70,000 to 100,000 distinct CDR3 sequences, about 96% of them present only once. This CDR3 comprises 16 residues. Germline CDR1 is SGHVS and CDR2 is FNYEAQ. With 5 bases removed from V and 8 bases from J, the gap between germline ends came to 22 bases. This receptor was obtained from a human donor with Susac syndrome. The J gene is TRBJ2-1, the V gene TRBV7-6, with D possibly being TRBD1 or TRBD2 (7 bases each). Material for sequencing was CD8+ T cells from PBMCs. CDR3 protein: CASSPRGEGAGDEQFF. In nucleotides, the CDR3 is TGTGCCAGCAGCCCCAGGGGGGAGGGGGCCGGGGATGAGCAGTTCTTC.